The 23 T cell receptor beta chains in this list originate from one sample, sequenced in a study of post-analysis software for immune sequencing data. Study results and caveats: With TRBV5-6, TRBV5-1 and TRBV20-1 included, about five TRBV segments were more frequent in patients than in controls.

Unique molecular identifiers had been added to the TCR beta cDNA libraries. TCRdb re-derived calls from the PCR reads in MiXCR, one entry per CDR3 protein. The sample carries about 770,000 distinct CDR3 sequences, roughly 50% recorded once. These TCRs are of unknown antigen specificity. Sequencing input: blood. The receptor set was obtained from a girl aged 5-17 years with multiple sclerosis.

This clonotype was seen just once. V usage is TRBV12-3 or TRBV12-4 and J usage is TRBJ2-7; 14 nucleotides align to TRBD2. Trimming cost V 6 bases and J 4 bases; bases outside gene matches: 8. This CDR3 comprises 16 residues. The CDR3 sequence is CASSRHWTSGGYEQYF. DNA of the CDR3: TGTGCCAGCAGCAGACACTGGACTAGCGGGGGGTACGAGCAGTACTTC.

The V gene is TRBV7-9, the J gene TRBJ2-1; tentatively, D is TRBD2 (5 bases). The germline gives CDR1 SEHNR, CDR2 FQNEAQ (reference sequence). The CDR3 has 15 amino acids. V was shortened by 4 bases and J by 9 bases, with 19 bases between the two germline ends. The CDR3 nucleotides are TGTGCCAGCAGCTCGAGCCCTCCACTCGAGGGTGAGCAGTTCTTC. This translates into CASSSSPPLEGEQFF. The full variable domain, in which reference TRBV7-9 and TRBJ2-1 provide the parts outside the CDR3, is DTGVSQNPRHKITKRGQNVTFRCDPISEHNRLYWYRQTLGQGPEFLTYFQNEAQLEKSRLLSDRFSAERPKGSFSTLEIQRTEQGDSAMYLCASSSSPPLEGEQFFGPGTRLTVL.

V gene TRBV11-2 combines with J gene TRBJ1-1, with 11 bases fitting TRBD1. The CDR3 runs to 16 residues. Germline lookup yields CDR1 SGHAT and CDR2 FQNNGV. The J segment lost 9 bases and the V segment lost 1 base, leaving 10 bases of the junction unmatched. The CDR3 is CASSLVEGDRGRKAFF. The CDR3 DNA is TGTGCCAGCAGCTTAGTAGAGGGGGACAGGGGGAGAAAAGCTTTCTTT.

This clonotype is a singleton in its sample. The chain joins TRBV6-1 to TRBJ1-2, with 10 bases fitting TRBD1. V was clipped by 5 bases and J by 6 bases; unmatched bases: 9. Germline-derived CDR1 and CDR2 are MNHNS and SASEGT. The CDR3 consists of 15 residues. The DNA for the CDR3 is TGTGCCAGCAGTAAGACTACTGACAGGGGGCATGGCTACACCTTC. Translated: CASSKTTDRGHGYTF.

The chain employs TRBV6-1 and TRBJ2-3; no clear D. The CDR3 length is 15 residues. With 3 bases removed from V and 1 base from J, the gap between germline ends came to 11 bases. CDR1 is MNHNS and CDR2 is SASEGT in the germline V gene. CDR3 nucleotide sequence: TGTGCCAGCAGTGAGGAAAGAGACCGCACAGATACGCAGTATTTT. Residues: CASSEERDRTDTQYF.

Of note for this clonotype: A much larger clone lies a single base off, so this may be a read error. This chain uses TRBV11-2 with TRBJ2-1; D unclear. This CDR3 comprises 12 residues. Germline lookup yields CDR1 SGHAT and CDR2 FQNNGV. V was clipped by 1 base and J by 8 bases, with 6 bases between them. The CDR3 loop reads CASSLGKDEQFF. As DNA, the CDR3 is TGTGCCAGCAGCTTAGGAAAGGATGAGCAGTTCTTC.

In this sample, this clonotype turned up once. A junction end diverges from the germline sequence, so it may reflect a read error. The chain joins TRBV20-1 to TRBJ2-3; possibly TRBD2 for D (6 bases). The CDR3 is 15 amino acids. Germline V gives CDR1 DFQATT, CDR2 SNEGSKA (reference sequence). The CDR3 here is CSAPAQGLSTDAQYF. The CDR3 bases are TGCAGTGCCCCAGCCCAGGGACTTTCCACAGATGCGCAGTATTTT.

The chain is built from TRBV7-2 and TRBJ2-7; D remains ambiguous. CDR1 SGHTA and CDR2 FQGNSA come from the germline V gene. V was shortened by 1 base and J by 6 bases, with 7 bases between the two germline ends. The CDR3 is made up of 12 amino acids. CDR3 in DNA: TGTGCCAGCAGCTTAGTATCCCCCGAGCAGTACTTC. This gives the protein CASSLVSPEQYF.

There are a few counts of this clonotype. The gene calls are TRBV7-8 and TRBJ2-5, with 7 bases identical to TRBD2. V dropped 5 bases and J dropped 0; count of bases not matched to a gene: 6. There are 15 residues in the CDR3. The V gene's germline CDR1 is SGHVS and CDR2 FQNEAQ. CDR3 sequence (DNA): TGTGCCAGCAGCGACCAGCGGGGCAACCAAGAGACCCAGTACTTC. Translation: CASSDQRGNQETQYF. Combining the CDR3 with reference TRBV7-8 and TRBJ2-5 gives the whole variable domain GAGVSQSPRYKVAKRGQDVALRCDPISGHVSLFWYQQALGQGPEFLTYFQNEAQLDKSGLPSDRFFAERPEGSVSTLKIQRTQQEDSAVYLCASSDQRGNQETQYFGPGTRLLVL.

This clonotype showed up just a few times. The chain recombines TRBV12-3 or TRBV12-4 with TRBJ2-1, with 15 bases identical to TRBD2. The J call is uncertain, as TRBJ2-7 better fits the DNA end. CDR3 length: 15 residues. Here the CDR3 reads CASSKGLAGGFEQYF. The CDR3, as DNA: TGTGCCAGCAGTAAAGGACTAGCGGGAGGGTTTGAGCAGTACTTC.

Details on this clonotype: Being one base from a much bigger clone, this may be a read error. The rearrangement joins TRBV6-2 or TRBV6-3 to TRBJ2-3; 12 bases align to TRBD2. The germline CDR1 and CDR2 sequences are MNHEY and SVGEGT. This CDR3 comprises 15 residues. The CDR3 spells CASSSTSGSTDAQYF. The DNA of the CDR3 is TGTGCCAGCAGCTCGACTAGCGGGAGCACAGATGCGCAGTATTTT.

The chain combines TRBV6-2 or TRBV6-3 with TRBJ2-5; the D is unclear. This CDR3 is built from 14 residues. Germline V gene lookup returns CDR1 MNHEY and CDR2 SVGEGT. V was pared by 0 bases and J by 4 bases, with 9 bases between. The CDR3 DNA is TGTGCCAGCAGTTACTCGGATATGGGAGAGACCCAGTACTTC. Amino acids: CASSYSDMGETQYF.

This clonotype was seen only a few times. The chain couples TRBV10-3 to TRBJ2-3; a weak D match, TRBD2 (5 bases). V was cut by 2 bases and J by 0 bases, with 9 bases left in between. Looked up from germline, CDR1 is ENHRY and CDR2 is SYGVKD. The CDR3 has 15 residues. The DNA of the CDR3 is TGTGCCATCAGTGAGAGGAGCGGAAGCACAGATACGCAGTATTTT. Translated: CAISERSGSTDTQYF.

The V and J genes are TRBV6-1 and TRBJ2-7; maybe TRBD1 (6 bases). V was trimmed by 5 bases and J by 3 bases, leaving 23 bases between them. Germline CDR1 is MNHNS and CDR2 is SASEGT. The CDR3 runs to 17 residues. The CDR3 sequence: CASSQGGVWGPDYEQYF. The CDR3 DNA sequence: TGTGCCAGCAGTCAAGGGGGTGTATGGGGACCAGACTACGAGCAGTACTTC.

J is TRBJ2-1 and V is TRBV4-3, with 7 bases matching TRBD2. Germline loops: CDR1 LGHNA, CDR2 YSLEER. The length of the CDR3 is 13 residues. The V and J ends lost 2 bases and 7 bases, in that order; junction bases with no gene match: 2. The CDR3, as DNA: TGCGCCAGCAGCCAACTTAGCGGGAATGAGCAGTTCTTC. This gives the protein CASSQLSGNEQFF.

This clonotype appeared a few times. The chain recombines TRBV27 with TRBJ2-1; D is uncertain. Germline V gene sequence: CDR1 MNHEY, CDR2 SMNVEV (reference sequence). The length of the CDR3 is 15 residues. The V end lost 2 bases, the J end lost 3 bases, and 11 bases lay between the germline ends. CDR3 protein: CASSLTPGLYNEQFF. CDR3 sequence (DNA): TGTGCCAGCAGTTTAACGCCGGGCCTCTACAATGAGCAGTTCTTC.

Ten or more counts support this clonotype. J is TRBJ2-5 and V is TRBV3-1; a weak D match, TRBD1 (6 bases). CDR1 is LGHDT, CDR2 YNNKEL, per germline (reference sequence). The CDR3 sequence is 13 residues long. The V end lost 2 bases, the J end lost 11 bases, and 15 bases lay between the germline ends. CDR3 protein: CASSQSKQGGQYF. For the CDR3, the DNA is TGTGCCAGCAGCCAAAGCAAACAGGGCGGGCAGTACTTC.

This rearrangement joins TRBV12-3 or TRBV12-4 to TRBJ2-1; 7 nucleotides align to TRBD2. The CDR3 has 14 residues. After removal of 7 bases from V and 8 bases from J, the junction contained 11 bases not matched to a gene. The CDR3 reads CASTRTSSSYEQFF. The DNA of the CDR3 is TGTGCCAGCACCAGGACTAGTTCTTCCTATGAGCAGTTCTTC.

This clonotype has a handful of counts. The J gene is TRBJ2-1, the V gene TRBV5-1; TRBD1 aligns across 8 bases. This CDR3 is built from 13 residues. Germline lookup yields CDR1 SGHRS and CDR2 YFSETQ. J gave up 8 bases and V 3 bases, and 4 bases lay outside the gene matches. The CDR3 DNA reads as TGCGCCAGCAGCTGGACAGGGTCCGATGAGCAGTTCTTC. It translates to CASSWTGSDEQFF.

The chain recombines TRBV20-1 with TRBJ2-3, with D unclear. The V and J ends lost 5 bases and 4 bases respectively, with 10 bases between them. Germline loops: CDR1 DFQATT, CDR2 SNEGSKA (reference sequence). The CDR3 consists of 12 residues. The chain's CDR3 is CSASGMADTQYF. The CDR3 DNA reads as TGCAGTGCTTCTGGGATGGCAGATACGCAGTATTTT.

This chain links TRBV6-1 with TRBJ1-2; D remains unclear. The germline gives CDR1 MNHNS, CDR2 SASEGT. Trimming left V 3 bases short and J 8 bases short, with 13 bases between. CDR3 length equals 13 residues. CDR3 protein: CASSDRPGGGYTF. CDR3 nucleotides: TGTGCCAGCAGTGACCGCCCCGGAGGGGGCTACACCTTC.

This clonotype was counted between two and nine times. The chain uses TRBV7-2 and TRBJ2-7, with D possibly being TRBD2 (5 bases). From germline, CDR1 is SGHTA and CDR2 FQGNSA. The CDR3 sequence is 13 residues long. V was shortened by 8 bases and J by 5 bases, with 16 bases between the two germline ends. CDR3 region: CASETGITHEQYF. DNA for the CDR3: TGTGCCAGCGAGACGGGAATCACCCACGAGCAGTACTTC.

This chain links TRBV12-3 or TRBV12-4 with TRBJ2-5; unclear D gene. The CDR3 loop spans 16 amino acids. The V end was cut by 5 bases, the J end by 0 bases, with 16 bases between. The CDR3 is CASSATLGSYQETQYF. The DNA of the CDR3 is TGTGCCAGCAGTGCTACCCTGGGCAGTTACCAAGAGACCCAGTACTTC.